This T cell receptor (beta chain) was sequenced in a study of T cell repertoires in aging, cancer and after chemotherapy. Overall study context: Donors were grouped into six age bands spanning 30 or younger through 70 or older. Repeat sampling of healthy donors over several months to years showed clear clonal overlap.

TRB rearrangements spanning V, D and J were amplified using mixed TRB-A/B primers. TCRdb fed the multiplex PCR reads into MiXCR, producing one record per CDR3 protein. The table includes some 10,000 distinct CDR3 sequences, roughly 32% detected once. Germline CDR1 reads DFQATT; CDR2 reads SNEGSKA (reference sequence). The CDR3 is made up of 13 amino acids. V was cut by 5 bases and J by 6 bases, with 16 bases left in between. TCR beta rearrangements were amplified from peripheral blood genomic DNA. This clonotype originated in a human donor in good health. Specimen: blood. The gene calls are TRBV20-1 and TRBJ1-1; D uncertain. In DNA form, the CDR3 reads TGCAGTGCTCTCTCCCGACATAGTTCTGAAGCTTTCTTT. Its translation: CSALSRHSSEAFF.